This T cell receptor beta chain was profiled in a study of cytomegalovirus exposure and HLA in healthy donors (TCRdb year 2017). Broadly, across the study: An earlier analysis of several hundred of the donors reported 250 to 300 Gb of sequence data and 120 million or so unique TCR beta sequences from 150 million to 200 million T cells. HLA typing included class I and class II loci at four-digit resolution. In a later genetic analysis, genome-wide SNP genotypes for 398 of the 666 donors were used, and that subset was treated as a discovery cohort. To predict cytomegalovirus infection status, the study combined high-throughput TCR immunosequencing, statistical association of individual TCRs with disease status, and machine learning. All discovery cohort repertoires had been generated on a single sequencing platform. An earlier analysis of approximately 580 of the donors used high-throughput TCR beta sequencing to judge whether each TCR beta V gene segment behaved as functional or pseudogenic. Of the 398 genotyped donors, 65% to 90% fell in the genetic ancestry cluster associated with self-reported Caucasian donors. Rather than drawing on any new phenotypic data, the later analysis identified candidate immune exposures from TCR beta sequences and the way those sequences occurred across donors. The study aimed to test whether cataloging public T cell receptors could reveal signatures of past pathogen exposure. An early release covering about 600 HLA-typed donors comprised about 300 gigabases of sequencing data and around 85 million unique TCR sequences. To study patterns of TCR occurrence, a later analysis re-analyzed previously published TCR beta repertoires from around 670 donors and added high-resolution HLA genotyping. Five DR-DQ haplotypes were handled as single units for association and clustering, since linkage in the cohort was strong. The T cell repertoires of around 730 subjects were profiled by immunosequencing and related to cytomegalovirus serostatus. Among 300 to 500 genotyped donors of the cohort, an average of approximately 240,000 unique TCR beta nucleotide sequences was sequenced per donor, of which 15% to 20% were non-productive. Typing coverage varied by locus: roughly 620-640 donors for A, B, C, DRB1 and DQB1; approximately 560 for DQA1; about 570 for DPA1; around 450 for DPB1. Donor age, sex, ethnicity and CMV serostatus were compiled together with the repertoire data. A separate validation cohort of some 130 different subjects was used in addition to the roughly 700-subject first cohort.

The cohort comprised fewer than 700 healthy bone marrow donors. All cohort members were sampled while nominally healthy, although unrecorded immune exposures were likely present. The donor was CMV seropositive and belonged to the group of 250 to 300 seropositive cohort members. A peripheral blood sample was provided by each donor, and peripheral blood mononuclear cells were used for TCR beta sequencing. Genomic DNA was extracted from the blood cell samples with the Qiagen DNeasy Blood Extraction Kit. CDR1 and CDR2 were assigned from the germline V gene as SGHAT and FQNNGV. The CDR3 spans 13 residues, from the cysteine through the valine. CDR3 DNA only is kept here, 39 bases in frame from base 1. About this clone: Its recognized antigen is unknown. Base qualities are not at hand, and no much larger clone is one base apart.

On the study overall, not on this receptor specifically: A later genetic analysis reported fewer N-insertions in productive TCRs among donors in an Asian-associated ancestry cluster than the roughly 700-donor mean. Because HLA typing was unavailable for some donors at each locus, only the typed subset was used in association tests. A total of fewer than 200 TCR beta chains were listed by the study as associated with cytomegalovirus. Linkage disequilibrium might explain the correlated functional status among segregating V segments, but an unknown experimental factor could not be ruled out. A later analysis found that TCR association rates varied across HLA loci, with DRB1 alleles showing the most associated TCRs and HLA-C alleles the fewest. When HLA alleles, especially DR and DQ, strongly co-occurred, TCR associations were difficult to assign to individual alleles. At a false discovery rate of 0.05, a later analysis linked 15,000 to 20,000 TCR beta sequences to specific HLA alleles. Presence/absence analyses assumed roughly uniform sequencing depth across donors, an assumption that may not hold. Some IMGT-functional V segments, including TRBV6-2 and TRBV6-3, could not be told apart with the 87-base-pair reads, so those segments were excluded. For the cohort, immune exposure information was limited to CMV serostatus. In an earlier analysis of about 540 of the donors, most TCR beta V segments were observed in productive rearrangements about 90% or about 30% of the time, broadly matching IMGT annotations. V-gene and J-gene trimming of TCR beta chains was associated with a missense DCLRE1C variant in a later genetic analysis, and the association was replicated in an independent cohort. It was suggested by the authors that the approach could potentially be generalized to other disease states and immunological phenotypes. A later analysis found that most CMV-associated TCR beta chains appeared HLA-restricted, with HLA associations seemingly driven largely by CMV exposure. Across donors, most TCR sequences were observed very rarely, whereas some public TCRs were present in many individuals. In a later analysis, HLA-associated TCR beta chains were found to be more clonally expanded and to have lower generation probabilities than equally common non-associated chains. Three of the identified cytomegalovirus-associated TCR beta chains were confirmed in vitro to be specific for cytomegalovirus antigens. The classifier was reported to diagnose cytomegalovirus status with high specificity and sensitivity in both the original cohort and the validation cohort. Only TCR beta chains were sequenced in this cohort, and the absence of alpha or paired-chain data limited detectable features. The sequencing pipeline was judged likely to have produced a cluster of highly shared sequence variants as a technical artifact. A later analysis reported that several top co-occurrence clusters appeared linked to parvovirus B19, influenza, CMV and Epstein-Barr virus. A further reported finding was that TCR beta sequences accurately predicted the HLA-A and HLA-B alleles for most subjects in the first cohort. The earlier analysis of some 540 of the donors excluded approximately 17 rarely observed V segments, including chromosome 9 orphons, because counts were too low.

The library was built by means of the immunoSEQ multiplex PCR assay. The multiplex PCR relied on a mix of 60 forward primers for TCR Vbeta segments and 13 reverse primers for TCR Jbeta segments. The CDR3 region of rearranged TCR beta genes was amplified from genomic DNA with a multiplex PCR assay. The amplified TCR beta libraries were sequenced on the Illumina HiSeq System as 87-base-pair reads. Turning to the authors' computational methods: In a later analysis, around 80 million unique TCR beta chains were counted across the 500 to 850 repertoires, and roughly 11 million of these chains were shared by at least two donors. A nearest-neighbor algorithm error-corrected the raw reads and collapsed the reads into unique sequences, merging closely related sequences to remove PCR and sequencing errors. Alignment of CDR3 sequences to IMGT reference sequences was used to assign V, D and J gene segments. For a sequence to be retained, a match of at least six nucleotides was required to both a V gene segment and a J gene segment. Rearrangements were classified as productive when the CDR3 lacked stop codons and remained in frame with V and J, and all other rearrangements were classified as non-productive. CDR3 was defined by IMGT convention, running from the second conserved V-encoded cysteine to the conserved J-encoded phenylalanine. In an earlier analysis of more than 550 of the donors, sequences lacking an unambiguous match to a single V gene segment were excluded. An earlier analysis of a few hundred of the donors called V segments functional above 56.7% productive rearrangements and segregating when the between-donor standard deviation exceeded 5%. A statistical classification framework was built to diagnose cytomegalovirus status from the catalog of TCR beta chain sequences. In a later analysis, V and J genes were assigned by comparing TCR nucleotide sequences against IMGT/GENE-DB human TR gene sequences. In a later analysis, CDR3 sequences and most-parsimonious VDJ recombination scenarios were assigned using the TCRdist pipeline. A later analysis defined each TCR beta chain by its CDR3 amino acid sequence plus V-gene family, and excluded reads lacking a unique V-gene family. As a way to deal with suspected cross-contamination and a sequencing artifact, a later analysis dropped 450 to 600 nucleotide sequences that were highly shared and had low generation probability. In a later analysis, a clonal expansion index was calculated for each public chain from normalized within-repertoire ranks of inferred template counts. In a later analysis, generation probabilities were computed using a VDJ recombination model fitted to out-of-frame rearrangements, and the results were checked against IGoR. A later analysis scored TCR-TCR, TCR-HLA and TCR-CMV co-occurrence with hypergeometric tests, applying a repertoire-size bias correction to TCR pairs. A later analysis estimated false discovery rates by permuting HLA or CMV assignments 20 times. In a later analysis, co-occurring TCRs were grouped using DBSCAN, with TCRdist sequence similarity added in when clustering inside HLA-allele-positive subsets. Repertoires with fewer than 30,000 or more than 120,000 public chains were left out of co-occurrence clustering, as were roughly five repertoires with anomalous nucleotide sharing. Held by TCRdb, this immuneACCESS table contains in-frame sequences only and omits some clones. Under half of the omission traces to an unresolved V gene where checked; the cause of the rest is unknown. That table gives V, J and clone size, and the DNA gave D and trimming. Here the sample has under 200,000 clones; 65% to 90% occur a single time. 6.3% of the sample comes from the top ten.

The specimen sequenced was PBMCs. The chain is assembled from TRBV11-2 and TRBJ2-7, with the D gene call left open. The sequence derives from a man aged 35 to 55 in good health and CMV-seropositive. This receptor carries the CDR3 CASSPASGINTMV. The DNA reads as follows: TGTGCCAGCAGCCCAGCTTCAGGTATTAACACAATGGTC.